A selection of T cell receptor beta chains follows, all from one sample in a study of blood T cell repertoires in COVID-19. Some clones are missing from TCRdb's copy, which holds only in-frame ones; the method was immunoSEQ multiplex PCR. The sample contains about 40,000 clones, approximately 90% of which appear only once. The sample taken for sequencing was peripheral blood. These receptors originate from a man between 60 and 75 years old with COVID-19, enrolled during active disease. CDR3s include the opening cysteine and the closing phenylalanine or tryptophan. The order of the fields is CDR3 length, D gene, J gene, V gene, clone size, CDR3 DNA, CDR3 protein. The D gene is left open where the match is weak. Clone size appears in some rows only: once, few, many, or a class for an expanded clone.

14	.	TRBJ1-2	TRBV5-1	.	TGCGCCAGCAGCTCCGACACAGTAAGCTATGGCTACACCTTC	CASSSDTVSYGYTF
13	.	TRBJ1-4	TRBV28	once	TGTGCCAGCAGTTTTGGCTCTAATGAAAAACTGTTTTTT	CASSFGSNEKLFF
17	TRBD2	TRBJ2-1	TRBV18	.	TGTGCCAGCTCACCTCCGGGACTAGGGTTAAACTACAATGAGCAGTTCTTC	CASSPPGLGLNYNEQFF
14	.	TRBJ1-6	TRBV9	.	TGTGCCAGCAGCGTAGGAGGGAGCAATTCACCCCTCCACTTT	CASSVGGSNSPLHF
14	.	TRBJ2-3	TRBV4-1	.	TGCGCCAGCAGCCAAGAAGCTGGTGGAGATACGCAGTATTTT	CASSQEAGGDTQYF
19	TRBD2	TRBJ2-1	TRBV7-9	.	TGTGCCAGCAGCTTGGGGATTAGCGGGAGGGGGGCTTGGCGGAATGAGCAGTTCTTC	CASSLGISGRGAWRNEQFF
17	.	TRBJ1-2	TRBV4-1	.	TGCGCCAGCAGCCCCATAGAAGATCTTGCAGGGAACTATGGCTACACCTTC	CASSPIEDLAGNYGYTF
15	.	TRBJ1-1	TRBV6-1	.	TGTGCCAGCAGTGAAGTTGGGGGGACGAACACTGAAGCTTTCTTT	CASSEVGGTNTEAFF
15	.	TRBJ2-1	TRBV5-1	.	TGCGCCAGCAGCCCTGTAGGGGACTCCTACAATGAGCAGTTCTTC	CASSPVGDSYNEQFF
17	TRBD1	TRBJ1-1	TRBV28	.	TGTGCCAGCAGTTTACCCCGGACAGGGCCCAGGGTCACTGAAGCTTTCTTT	CASSLPRTGPRVTEAFF
13	.	TRBJ1-1	TRBV30	.	TGTGCCTGGAGACCCCTTCAGAGGGTTGAAGCTTTCTTT	CAWRPLQRVEAFF
15	.	TRBJ2-3	TRBV6-2/TRBV6-3	.	TGTGCCAGCACCCCCGCGGAGCGGGTAACAGATACGCAGTATTTT	CASTPAERVTDTQYF
15	.	TRBJ2-3	TRBV30	once	TGTGCCTGGAGGCCCGGCCTAAGGGGCAGGGATACGCAGTATTTT	CAWRPGLRGRDTQYF
13	TRBD1	TRBJ2-3	TRBV27	.	TGTGCCAGCAGTTTCGACAGGGGGGATACGCAGTATTTT	CASSFDRGDTQYF
14	.	TRBJ1-5	TRBV6-6	.	TGTGCCAGCAGCAAAAGCCGGGGAGACCTGCCCCAGCATTTT	CASSKSRGDLPQHF
16	TRBD1	TRBJ1-5	TRBV24-1	.	TGTGCCACCAGTGGTGGGACAGGGGAAGGCAATCAGCCCCAGCATTTT	CATSGGTGEGNQPQHF
16	.	TRBJ2-7	TRBV15	.	TGTGCCACCAGCAGAGATCTCAGGACAGACACCTACGAGCAGTACTTC	CATSRDLRTDTYEQYF
17	.	TRBJ2-1	TRBV4-3	.	TGCGCCAGCAGCCAAGAGGAGTGGGAGCGGTCCTACAATGAGCAGTTCTTC	CASSQEEWERSYNEQFF
13	.	TRBJ1-3	TRBV6-2/TRBV6-3	.	TGTGCCAGCAGTTACACAACGGGAAACACCATATATTTT	CASSYTTGNTIYF
15	TRBD1	TRBJ2-5	TRBV4-2	.	TGTGCCAGCAGCACCAAACAGGGGGAGGCAGAGACCCAGTACTTC	CASSTKQGEAETQYF
16	.	TRBJ2-3	TRBV3-1/TRBV3-2	.	TGTGCCAGCAGCCAAGAGTGGAGGGTTGGCACAGATACGCAGTATTTT	CASSQEWRVGTDTQYF
14	.	TRBJ2-2	TRBV24-1	.	TGTGCCACCAGTGACAACAGGGAAACCGGGGAGCTGTTTTTT	CATSDNRETGELFF
15	TRBD2	TRBJ2-3	TRBV28	.	TGTGCCAGCAGTTCTAGCGGGAGTTGGACAGATACGCAGTATTTT	CASSSSGSWTDTQYF
15	TRBD1	TRBJ2-2	TRBV2	once	TGTGCCAGCAGTGAATCGGAGACAGGGCCCGGGGAGCTGTTTTTT	CASSESETGPGELFF
13	.	TRBJ1-5	TRBV12-3/TRBV12-4	.	TGTGCCAGCAGTCCGCGGGCTGCCCAGCCCCAGCATTTT	CASSPRAAQPQHF
11	.	TRBJ1-2	TRBV28	.	TGTGCCAGCAGTTTGCCCGGGGGCTACACCTTC	CASSLPGGYTF
14	TRBD2	TRBJ2-5	TRBV10-1	.	TGCGCCAGCAGTGATGGGCTAGCGGGAGAGACCCAGTACTTC	CASSDGLAGETQYF
14	.	TRBJ1-1	TRBV19	.	TGTGCCAGTACAAAAGGCAGCGGGAACACTGAAGCTTTCTTT	CASTKGSGNTEAFF
17	.	TRBJ2-4	TRBV5-5	.	TGTGCCAGCAGCTTGGACCGGGGGTTGGTAGCCAAAAACATTCAGTACTTC	CASSLDRGLVAKNIQYF
11	.	TRBJ1-1	TRBV5-6	.	TGTGCCAGCAGCACTAGCACTGAAGCTTTCTTT	CASSTSTEAFF
16	TRBD1	TRBJ2-7	TRBV10-2	.	TGCGCCAGCAGTGACCCGGAGGGGACAGGGTCCTACGAGCAGTACTTC	CASSDPEGTGSYEQYF
15	TRBD1	TRBJ1-2	TRBV19	.	TGTGCCAGTAGTACCCGGACAGGAGGGAACTATGGCTACACCTTC	CASSTRTGGNYGYTF
16	TRBD2	TRBJ2-1	TRBV2	.	TGTGCCACCTCGGGACTAGCGGTACTATCCTACAATGAGCAGTTCTTC	CATSGLAVLSYNEQFF
17	.	TRBJ2-7	TRBV3-1/TRBV3-2	.	TGTGCCAGCAGCCAAGGGGGTGGCGGGCTAGCAGTCTACGAGCAGTACTTC	CASSQGGGGLAVYEQYF
14	TRBD2	TRBJ2-7	TRBV6-5	.	TGTGCCAGCAGCTCAACGGGACTAGCGGGACATCAGTACTTC	CASSSTGLAGHQYF
12	.	TRBJ2-4	TRBV28	once	TGTGCCAGCAGCCTAAGTAAAAACATTCAGTACTTC	CASSLSKNIQYF
17	TRBD1	TRBJ1-3	TRBV5-1	.	TGCGCCAGCAGCCGTTTCGGACAGGGCAGCTCTGGAAACACCATATATTTT	CASSRFGQGSSGNTIYF
11	.	TRBJ2-7	TRBV19	.	TGTGCCAGTGCCTACGGCTACGAGCAGTACTTC	CASAYGYEQYF
15	TRBD1	TRBJ2-3	TRBV24-1	.	TGTGCCACCAGTTTAGGGACAGGGGGCGCAGATACGCAGTATTTT	CATSLGTGGADTQYF
13	.	TRBJ1-4	TRBV24-1	.	TGTGCCACCAGTGATTCCCTTAATGAAAAACTGTTTTTT	CATSDSLNEKLFF
14	.	TRBJ1-5	TRBV7-8	.	TGTGCCAGCAGCTTATTGGGCAACAATCAGCCCCAGCATTTT	CASSLLGNNQPQHF
12	TRBD1	TRBJ1-1	TRBV10-2	.	TGCGCCAGCAGCCCGGACAGGGCTGAAGCTTTCTTT	CASSPDRAEAFF
14	TRBD1	TRBJ1-6	TRBV5-1	.	TGCGCCAGCAGCTTGGGACAGGGGGCTTCACCCCTCCACTTT	CASSLGQGASPLHF
15	TRBD1	TRBJ1-2	TRBV6-2/TRBV6-3	.	TGTGCCAGCAGTTATACAGGGGGCGCCCACTATGGCTACACCTTC	CASSYTGGAHYGYTF
15	.	TRBJ2-7	TRBV15	.	TGTGCCACCAGCAGAGACCGGGAGCTTTCCTACGAGCAGTACTTC	CATSRDRELSYEQYF
15	.	TRBJ1-6	TRBV28	.	TGTGCCAGCAGTTATAAACCAGGGGTCAATTCACCCCTCCACTTT	CASSYKPGVNSPLHF
16	.	TRBJ1-1	TRBV2	.	TGTGCCAGCAGTGGTTCACCCCCCGGGATGAACACTGAAGCTTTCTTT	CASSGSPPGMNTEAFF